Sequencing of this T cell receptor beta chain was carried out in a study of T cells in Graves' hyperthyroidism and ophthalmopathy. For the study at large: Peripheral blood samples were taken at initial diagnosis, prior to any treatment.

TCR beta CDR3 sequences were amplified from RNA transcripts. First-round RT-PCR with HTBI primers amplified the TCR CDR3 region. One entry per CDR3 protein results from TCRdb running MiXCR on the multiplex PCR reads. The profile shows about 590,000 distinct CDR3 sequences, over 12% of them singletons. Clinicians diagnosed patients from clinical symptoms, serum thyroxine and TRAb, thyroid ultrasound and orbital computed tomography. The authors obtained PBMCs from 10 ml of fresh peripheral blood. This clonotype was seen repeatedly, ten times or more. V dropped 5 bases and J dropped 5 bases, with 15 bases sitting between them. CDR1 and CDR2 (germline): LGHDT, YNNKEL (reference sequence). The CDR3 extends over 15 amino acids.

This clonotype was obtained from a woman between 18 and 30 years old with Graves' ophthalmopathy. Input material: blood. J is TRBJ1-4 and V is TRBV3-1; D possibly corresponds to TRBD1 (5 bases). The DNA for the CDR3 is TGTGCCAGCAGCGATCTGACCGGGGGGAATGAAAAACTGTTTTTT. Amino acids: CASSDLTGGNEKLFF.